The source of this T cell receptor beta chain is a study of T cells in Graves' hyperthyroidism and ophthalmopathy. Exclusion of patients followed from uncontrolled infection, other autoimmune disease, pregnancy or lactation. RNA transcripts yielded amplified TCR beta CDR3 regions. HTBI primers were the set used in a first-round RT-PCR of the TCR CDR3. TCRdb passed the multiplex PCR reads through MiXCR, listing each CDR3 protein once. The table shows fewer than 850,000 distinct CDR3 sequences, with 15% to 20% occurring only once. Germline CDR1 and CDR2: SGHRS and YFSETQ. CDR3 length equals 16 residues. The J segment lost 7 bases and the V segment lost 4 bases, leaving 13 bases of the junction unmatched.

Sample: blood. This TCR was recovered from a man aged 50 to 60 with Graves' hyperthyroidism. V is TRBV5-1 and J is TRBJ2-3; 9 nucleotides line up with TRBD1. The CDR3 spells CASSPTAGTGPNTQYF. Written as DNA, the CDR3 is TGCGCCAGCAGCCCAACGGCCGGGACAGGGCCGAATACGCAGTATTTT. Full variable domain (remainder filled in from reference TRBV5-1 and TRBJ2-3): KAGVTQTPRYLIKTRGQQVTLSCSPISGHRSVSWYQQTPGQGLQFLFEYFSETQRNKGNFPGRFSGRQFSNSRSEMNVSTLELGDSALYLCASSPTAGTGPNTQYFGPGTRLTVL.